The 18 T cell receptor beta chains given below trace back to one sample, sequenced in a study of spatial heterogeneity in lung cancer. Time point indicated: sample taken at primary tumor resection. Whole RNA from tumor, nontumor lung or frozen PBMC was sequenced unsorted. MiXCR, run by TCRdb on the 5' RACE reads, gives a single entry per CDR3 protein. The data contain just under 95,000 distinct CDR3 sequences, approximately 12% of them seen just once; the ten biggest clones take up under 50%. Here the sequenced sample was PBMCs, taken at surgery. The receptors originated from a male donor with early-stage non-small cell lung cancer.

This clonotype was recorded many times. An end of the junction does not agree with germline; a read error may underlie this. CDR3 sequence (DNA): TGTGCTAGCAGAAGAGACAGGGCAAGTCAGCCCCAGCATTTT. Its translation is CASRRDRASQPQHF. This chain connects TRBV7-7 to TRBJ1-5; 7 nucleotides line up with TRBD1. Germline loops: CDR1 SSHAT, CDR2 FNYEAQ (reference sequence). The CDR3 spans 14 residues. Complete variable domain (other parts from reference TRBV7-7 and TRBJ1-5): GAGVSQSPRYKVTKRGQDVTLRCDPISSHATLYWYQQALGQGPEFLTYFNYEAQPDKSGLPSDRFSAERPEGSISTLTIQRTEQRDSAMYRCASRRDRASQPQHFGDGTRLSIL.

This chain connects TRBV12-3 or TRBV12-4 to TRBJ2-1; 10 bases agree with TRBD1. The ends lost 6 bases at V and 7 bases at J; junction bases unmatched: 9. The CDR3 spans 15 residues. This chain's CDR3 is CASSTRRDRGNEQFF. CDR3 nucleotides: TGTGCCAGCAGCACACGCCGGGACAGGGGAAATGAGCAGTTCTTC.

The chain employs TRBV2 and TRBJ1-2, with D tentatively TRBD1 (5 bases). The CDR3 has 13 residues. V dropped 6 bases and J dropped 5 bases, with 13 bases sitting between them. From germline, CDR1 is SNHLY and CDR2 FYNNEI. Here the CDR3 reads CASRQQGPYGYTF. DNA for the CDR3: TGTGCCAGCAGGCAGCAGGGCCCATATGGCTACACCTTC.

V gene TRBV12-3 or TRBV12-4 combines with J gene TRBJ2-3; TRBD1 agrees at 9 bases. With 6 bases clipped from V and 7 bases from J, the junction kept 17 bases outside the gene matches. The CDR3 contains 17 residues. In DNA, the CDR3 is TGTGCCAGCAGCTCCCGGTGGGACAGGGCGCGATGGAATACGCAGTATTTT. It codes for CASSSRWDRARWNTQYF.

V and J are TRBV12-3 or TRBV12-4 and TRBJ2-3; D is perhaps TRBD1 or TRBD2 (5 bases each). This CDR3 comprises 11 residues. V lost 8 bases and J 7 bases, leaving 10 bases between the germline ends. The CDR3 spells CASGGFNTQYF. In DNA form, the CDR3 reads TGTGCCAGCGGGGGATTCAATACGCAGTATTTT.

The chain combines TRBV28 with TRBJ2-3; 15 bases line up with TRBD2. This CDR3 spans 19 amino acids. Germline CDR1 and CDR2: MDHEN and SYDVKM. Trimming took 4 bases from V and 4 from J; bases not matched to a gene: 12. CDR3 loop: CASSSWTSGRAMGADTQYF. Written as DNA, the CDR3 is TGTGCCAGCAGTTCCTGGACTAGCGGGAGGGCGATGGGGGCAGATACGCAGTATTTT.

This chain uses TRBV4-1 with TRBJ2-5; D not certain. V lost 0 bases and J lost 0, with 5 bases in between. This CDR3 contains 14 residues. The germline CDR1 and CDR2 sequences are MGHRA and YSYEKL. CDR3 residues: CASSQDGNQETQYF. CDR3 DNA sequence: TGCGCCAGCAGCCAAGATGGCAACCAAGAGACCCAGTACTTC.

There are a few counts of this clonotype. The genes are TRBV4-1 and TRBJ1-1; D gene unclear. Between the trimmed V and J ends, which lost 0 bases and 3 bases, there was a span of 8 bases. CDR1 MGHRA and CDR2 YSYEKL come from the germline V gene. The CDR3 sequence is 14 residues long. CDR3 region: CASSQDPRDTEAFF. CDR3 sequence (DNA): TGCGCCAGCAGCCAAGATCCCCGAGACACTGAAGCTTTCTTT.

This clonotype was counted at least ten times. This rearrangement joins TRBV12-3 or TRBV12-4 to TRBJ1-5, with 9 bases aligning to TRBD1. This CDR3 contains 14 residues. V lost 5 bases and J lost 8; bases outside the gene matches: 7. CDR3 protein: CASSITGGSKPQHF. CDR3 nucleotide sequence: TGTGCCAGCAGTATTACAGGGGGCTCGAAGCCCCAGCATTTT.

The chain uses TRBV6-6 and TRBJ2-1, with TRBD2 matching over 12 bases. Germline V gives CDR1 MNHNY, CDR2 SVGAGI (reference sequence). The V and J ends lost 2 bases and 7 bases, in that order; junction bases with no gene match: 15. The CDR3 totals 19 residues. The CDR3 DNA follows: TGTGCCAGCAGTTACGTGACTAGCGGGAGTAAGCCAAAATGGAATGAGCAGTTCTTC. Translating gives CASSYVTSGSKPKWNEQFF.

This sequence joins TRBV11-2 and TRBJ2-2; D possibly corresponds to TRBD1 (6 bases). The CDR3 contains 14 residues. Germline CDR1 SGHAT, CDR2 FQNNGV. V lost 3 bases, J lost 5 bases, and 10 bases lay in between. For the CDR3, the DNA is TGTGCCAGCAGCTTGGCAGGGGAGACCGGGGAGCTGTTTTTT. Residues: CASSLAGETGELFF.

The table lists this clonotype with a few counts. This chain uses TRBV5-1 with TRBJ2-7; D gene uncertain. V lost 4 bases, J lost 3 bases, and 8 bases lay in between. CDR1 and CDR2 (germline): SGHRS, YFSETQ. The length of the CDR3 is 12 residues. This CDR3 is CASSVNSYEQYF. In DNA form, the CDR3 reads TGCGCCAGCAGCGTAAACAGCTACGAGCAGTACTTC. The full variable domain, in which reference TRBV5-1 and TRBJ2-7 provide the parts outside the CDR3, is KAGVTQTPRYLIKTRGQQVTLSCSPISGHRSVSWYQQTPGQGLQFLFEYFSETQRNKGNFPGRFSGRQFSNSRSEMNVSTLELGDSALYLCASSVNSYEQYFGPGTRLTVT.

This clonotype came up many times. The chain employs TRBV5-5 and TRBJ2-5, with TRBD1 as a possible D gene (5 bases). V lost 4 bases and J lost 4, with 8 bases in between. The CDR3 covers 12 residues. The germline CDR1 and CDR2 sequences are SGHKS and YYEKEE (reference sequence). In nucleotides, the CDR3 is TGTGCCAGCAGCCAGGGAACAGAGACCCAGTACTTC. Translation gives CASSQGTETQYF.

This clonotype has only a few counts. As DNA, the CDR3 is TGTGCCTGGGACGGGAGTTGGGGGGGGTACAATGAGCAGTTCTTC. As protein: CAWDGSWGGYNEQFF. The chain is built from TRBV30 and TRBJ2-1; 7 bases fit TRBD2. Germline V gene lookup returns CDR1 GTSNPN and CDR2 SVGIG (reference sequence). The CDR3 contains 15 residues. The V gene end was trimmed by 5 bases and the J gene end by 4 bases; junction bases not matched to a gene: 11.

This clonotype was counted between two and nine times. V is TRBV29-1 and J is TRBJ1-5, with 9 bases aligning to TRBD1. After removal of 7 bases from V and 1 base from J, the junction contained 2 bases not matched to a gene. The CDR3 totals 13 residues. CDR1 is SQVTM, CDR2 ANQGSEA, per germline. The CDR3 DNA reads as TGCAGCGCAGGACAGGGGAGCAATCAGCCCCAGCATTTT. This codes for CSAGQGSNQPQHF.

This clonotype was counted between two and nine times. The CDR3 DNA reads as TGCAGCGTTGTGGCCAACTCTGGAAACACCATATATTTT. Encoded protein: CSVVANSGNTIYF. The rearrangement joins TRBV29-1 to TRBJ1-3; D is undetermined. V lost 4 bases to trimming and J lost 0 bases, with 7 bases between them. The CDR3 consists of 13 residues. Germline V gene lookup returns CDR1 SQVTM and CDR2 ANQGSEA. Combining the CDR3 with reference TRBV29-1 and TRBJ1-3 gives the whole variable domain SAVISQKPSRDICQRGTSLTIQCQVDSQVTMMFWYRQQPGQSLTLIATANQGSEATYESGFVIDKFPISRPNLTFSTLTVSNMSPEDSSIYLCSVVANSGNTIYFGEGSWLTVV.

The chain carries TRBV6-1 and TRBJ1-6, with D hard to call. V gave up 4 bases and J gave up 10 bases, with 11 bases separating them. Germline V lookup: CDR1 MNHNS, CDR2 SASEGT. The CDR3 contains 13 residues. CDR3 DNA: TGTGCCAGCAGTGTTGGGGAAGGCTCACCCCTCCACTTT. Its translation: CASSVGEGSPLHF.

This chain links TRBV7-2 with TRBJ1-3; a weak D match, TRBD1 (6 bases). The CDR3 runs 17 residues. Germline V gene data show CDR1 as SGHTA and CDR2 as FQGNSA. Trimming shortened V by 5 bases and J by 0 bases, and 17 bases separated the two germline ends. DNA of the CDR3: TGTGCCAGCAGCACCGGGACAACCCGCAGCTCTGGAAACACCATATATTTT. Translated, it gives CASSTGTTRSSGNTIYF. The complete variable domain, with remaining parts taken from reference TRBV7-2 and TRBJ1-3, reads GAGVSQSPSNKVTEKGKDVELRCDPISGHTALYWYRQSLGQGLEFLIYFQGNSAPDKSGLPSDRFSAERTGGSVSTLTIQRTQQEDSAVYLCASSTGTTRSSGNTIYFGEGSWLTVV.